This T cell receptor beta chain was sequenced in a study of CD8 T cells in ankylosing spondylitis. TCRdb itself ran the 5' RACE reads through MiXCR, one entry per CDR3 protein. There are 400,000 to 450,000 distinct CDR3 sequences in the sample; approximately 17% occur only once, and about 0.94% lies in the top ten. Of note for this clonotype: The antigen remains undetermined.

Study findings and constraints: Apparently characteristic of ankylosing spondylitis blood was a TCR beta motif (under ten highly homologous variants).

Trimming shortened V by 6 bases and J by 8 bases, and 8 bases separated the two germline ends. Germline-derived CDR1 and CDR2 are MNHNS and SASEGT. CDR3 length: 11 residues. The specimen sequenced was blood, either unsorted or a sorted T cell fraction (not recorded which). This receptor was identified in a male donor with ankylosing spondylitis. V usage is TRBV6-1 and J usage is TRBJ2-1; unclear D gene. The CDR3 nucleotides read TGTGCCAGCAGGAACAGCTATGAGCAGTTCTTC. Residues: CASRNSYEQFF.